Only one count was recorded for the clone carrying this TCR beta chain. Antigen: not known. Those who donated were healthy HIV-negative adults, with no recent acute infections or vaccinations reported. This specimen belongs to a study of shared clonotypes between healthy human individuals. Study in general: Researchers drew samples from two women and three men aged 18 to 49.

Study-level points and caveats: Donors were few, which limited the genetic and exposure-history diversity represented.

Sequencing used immunoSEQ multiplex PCR; TCRdb keeps in-frame clones, though not all of them. Among about 2.4 million clones listed, over 85% were seen once. Source material: naive CD4+ T cells from PBMCs. The subset is: CD45RA+ positively selected. This TCR was sampled from a man between 18 and 29 years old in good health. Some clones in this sample may be carry-over from other donors' samples.

The CDR3 here is CASRAGSTNEKLFF. The CDR3 bases are TGTGCCAGCAGGGCGGGATCAACTAATGAAAAACTGTTTTTT. The chain has TRBV21-1 and TRBJ1-4. TRBV21-1 is noted as a pseudogene. The CDR3 length is 14 residues.